One sample yielded the 8 T cell receptor beta chains listed below, sequenced in a study of T cell changes during pregnancy in multiple sclerosis. TCRdb's table, derived via immunoSEQ multiplex PCR, lists solely in-frame clones and lacks some. The profile shows tens of thousands of clones, 85% to 95% of them singletons. The specimen was peripheral blood, collected in the first trimester of pregnancy. These receptors came from a female donor with multiple sclerosis, enrolled in a pregnancy study.

The genes are TRBV4-1 and TRBJ2-5; D perhaps matches TRBD1 (5 bases). The germline V gene has CDR1 MGHRA and CDR2 YSYEKL. This CDR3 is 17 amino acids long. V was cut by 0 bases and J by 0 bases, with 14 bases left in between. The CDR3 loop reads CASSQDEQGSYQETQYF. The CDR3 coding sequence is TGCGCCAGCAGCCAAGATGAGCAGGGATCGTACCAAGAGACCCAGTACTTC.

This clone was seen only once. V is TRBV5-5 and J is TRBJ2-7, with D maybe TRBD1 (5 bases). Germline values: CDR1 SGHKS, CDR2 YYEKEE (reference sequence). Trimming stripped 3 bases from V and 2 bases from J, with 15 bases between. The CDR3 spans 15 residues. The CDR3 reads CASSSPDRAAYEQYF. The DNA for the CDR3 is TGTGCCAGCAGCTCCCCCGACAGAGCAGCCTACGAGCAGTACTTC.

This clone was seen a few times. The chain employs TRBV6-6 and TRBJ2-7; 9 bases align to TRBD1. This CDR3 is 16 amino acids long. The germline V gene encodes CDR1 MNHNY and CDR2 SVGAGI (reference sequence). The V gene end was trimmed by 6 bases and the J gene end by 4 bases; junction bases not matched to a gene: 13. In DNA, the CDR3 is TGTGCCAGCAGCCCCCGAGGACAGGGGCCCTTGTACGAGCAGTACTTC. Translation gives CASSPRGQGPLYEQYF.

V is TRBV15 and J is TRBJ1-3; 9 positions agree with TRBD1. V trimming: 3 bases; J trimming: 3 bases; junction bases outside the gene matches: 6. CDR1 is LNHNV, CDR2 YYDKDF, per germline (reference sequence). The CDR3 loop spans 16 amino acids. CDR3 in amino acids: CATSRTGTGSGNTIYF. In nucleotides, the CDR3 is TGTGCCACCAGCAGGACTGGGACAGGGAGTGGAAACACCATATATTTT.

Only one count was recorded for this clone. This chain connects TRBV10-2 to TRBJ2-7; 9 bases are shared with TRBD1. V lost 6 bases, J lost 6 bases, and 9 bases stayed unmatched. The CDR3 consists of 14 residues. Germline-derived CDR1 and CDR2 are WSHSY and SAAADI. Here the CDR3 reads CASRPGQGIGEQYF. The CDR3 DNA follows: TGCGCCAGCAGGCCGGGACAGGGCATCGGCGAGCAGTACTTC.

V gene TRBV7-2 combines with J gene TRBJ1-5; D is unclear. The V gene lost 4 bases and the J gene lost 3 bases, with 7 bases spanning the gap. This CDR3 has 13 amino acids. Germline assignment: CDR1 SGHTA and CDR2 FQGNSA. This CDR3 is CASSSRFNQPQHF. DNA of the CDR3: TGTGCCAGCAGCTCTCGTTTCAATCAGCCCCAGCATTTT.

This rearrangement joins TRBV5-1 to TRBJ2-1; 7 nucleotides match TRBD2. CDR3 length: 18 residues. Germline assignment: CDR1 SGHRS and CDR2 YFSETQ. J lost 8 bases, V lost 4 bases, and 21 bases had no gene match. The CDR3, as DNA: TGCGCCAGCAGCGTGCCTTCGGAGGGAGGGCCCTCGAGGGATGAGCAGTTCTTC. Its protein product is CASSVPSEGGPSRDEQFF.

V is TRBV28 and J is TRBJ1-1, with D unresolved. Trimming removed 3 bases from V and 4 bases from J, with 6 bases in between. Germline CDR1 reads MDHEN; CDR2 reads SYDVKM. The CDR3 runs 12 residues. CDR3 nucleotides: TGTGCCAGCAGTTTCCCCTCCACTGAAGCTTTCTTT. This encodes CASSFPSTEAFF.